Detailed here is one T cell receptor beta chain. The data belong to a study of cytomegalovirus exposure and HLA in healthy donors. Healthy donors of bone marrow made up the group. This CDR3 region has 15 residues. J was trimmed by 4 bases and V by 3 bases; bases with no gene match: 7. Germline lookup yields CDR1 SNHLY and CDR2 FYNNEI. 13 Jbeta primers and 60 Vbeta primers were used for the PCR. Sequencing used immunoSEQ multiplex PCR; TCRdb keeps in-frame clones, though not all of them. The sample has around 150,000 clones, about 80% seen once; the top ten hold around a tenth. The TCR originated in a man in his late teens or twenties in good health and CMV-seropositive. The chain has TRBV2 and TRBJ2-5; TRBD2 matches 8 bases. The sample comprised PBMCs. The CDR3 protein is CASSESSGNGETQYF. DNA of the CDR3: TGTGCCAGCAGTGAGAGTAGCGGGAACGGAGAGACCCAGTACTTC. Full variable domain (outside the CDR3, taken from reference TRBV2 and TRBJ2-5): EPEVTQTPSHQVTQMGQEVILRCVPISNHLYFYWYRQILGQKVEFLVSFYNNEISEKSEIFDDQFSVERPDGSNFTLKIRSTKLEDSAMYFCASSESSGNGETQYFGPGTRLLVL.